Each of the 9 T cell receptor beta chains below was sequenced from the same sample in a study of blood T cell repertoires in COVID-19 (dated by TCRdb to 2020 to 2021). The library was prepared using the immunoSEQ multiplex PCR assay. TCRdb limited this immuneACCESS table to in-frame rearrangements with V and J called. A share of clones is missing; checked studies link under half to unresolved V genes, and the rest is unexplained. The sample table records 120,000 to 150,000 clones; around 84% of these occur just once. The biggest ten clones account for 2.6% of the sample. The sequenced material came from peripheral blood. These receptors were obtained from a human donor with acute or convalescent COVID-19. The donor label of this sample is uncertain.

This clone was counted only a few times. The chain recombines TRBV4-1 with TRBJ1-5; 7 nucleotides match TRBD1. Germline assignment: CDR1 MGHRA and CDR2 YSYEKL. CDR3 length equals 17 residues. The V segment lost 3 bases and the J segment 5 bases; nucleotides outside the gene matches: 13. CDR3 loop: CASSQRVWDSTYQPQHF. Written as DNA, the CDR3 is TGCGCCAGCAGCCAGCGAGTATGGGACAGCACTTATCAGCCCCAGCATTTT.

V and J are TRBV29-1 and TRBJ1-1; the D gene is possibly TRBD1 (5 bases). Trimming removed 6 bases at V and 4 bases at J, with 15 bases between. CDR1 and CDR2 from the germline V gene are SQVTM and ANQGSEA. The CDR3 spans 13 residues. CDR3 protein: CSVGLGWGTEAFF. The CDR3 DNA reads as TGCAGCGTGGGACTGGGTTGGGGCACTGAAGCTTTCTTT.

The chain employs TRBV20-1 and TRBJ2-2, with unresolved D. V was cut by 4 bases and J by 1 base, with 7 bases left in between. The CDR3 covers 13 residues. Germline loops: CDR1 DFQATT, CDR2 SNEGSKA (reference sequence). CDR3 bases: TGCAGTGCTAATGACCGGAACACCGGGGAGCTGTTTTTT. It specifies CSANDRNTGELFF.

The chain recombines TRBV5-1 with TRBJ2-3; the D gene is possibly TRBD2 (6 bases). Looked up from germline, CDR1 is SGHRS and CDR2 is YFSETQ. The CDR3 is 15 residues long. V was pared by 5 bases and J by 1 base, with 14 bases between. The CDR3 DNA follows: TGCGCCAGCAGGCCGTTCGGGGGAGGCACAGATACGCAGTATTTT. Residues: CASRPFGGGTDTQYF.

This clone turned up a few times. This rearrangement joins TRBV11-1 to TRBJ2-7; weak D call: TRBD2 (5 bases). Looked up from germline, CDR1 is SGHAT and CDR2 is FQDESV (reference sequence). The CDR3 is 15 residues long. Trimming removed 2 bases at V and 2 bases at J, with 13 bases between. CDR3 sequence (DNA): TGTGCCAGCAGCTTAACCGGACTGTCCACCTACGAGCAGTACTTC. This codes for CASSLTGLSTYEQYF.

This rearrangement joins TRBV24-1 to TRBJ1-2; the match to TRBD1 covers 12 bases. The V segment lost 4 bases and the J segment 4 bases; nucleotides outside the gene matches: 9. This CDR3 contains 17 residues. Germline V gene lookup returns CDR1 KGHDR and CDR2 SFDVKD. DNA of the CDR3: TGTGCCACCAGTGACCCCGGGACAGGGGGCTTCCCCTATGGCTACACCTTC. Translated, it gives CATSDPGTGGFPYGYTF.

This clone has only one observation. The V and J genes are TRBV9 and TRBJ2-7; 13 bases agree with TRBD2. CDR1 and CDR2 (germline): SGDLS, YYNGEE. The CDR3 is 15 amino acids. With V trimmed by 4 bases and J by 4 bases, 5 bases remained unmatched. The CDR3, as DNA: TGTGCCAGCAGCTCCGGACTAGCGGGGGTATACGAGCAGTACTTC. Translating gives CASSSGLAGVYEQYF.

A note on this clone: The junction departs from the called germline gene at one end, perhaps through a read error. The chain carries TRBV5-4 and TRBJ2-2, with a possible D match to TRBD2 (6 bases). The germline V gene encodes CDR1 SGHNT and CDR2 YYREEE (reference sequence). The length of the CDR3 is 14 residues. This CDR3 is CVSSVGGNTGELFF. CDR3 nucleotides: TGTGTCAGCAGCGTCGGGGGAAACACCGGGGAGCTGTTTTTT. Together with reference TRBV5-4 and TRBJ2-2, the CDR3 gives the full variable domain: ETGVTQSPTHLIKTRGQQVTLRCSSQSGHNTVSWYQQALGQGPQFIFQYYREEENGRGNFPPRFSGLQFPNYSSELNVNALELDDSALYLCVSSVGGNTGELFFGEGSRLTVL.

The chain combines TRBV18 with TRBJ1-2; unclear D gene. Germline V gene data show CDR1 as KGHSH and CDR2 as LQKENI. The CDR3 is 13 residues long. The ends were cut back, 0 bases at V and 3 bases at J, with 5 bases in the middle. For the CDR3, the DNA is TGTGCCAGCTCACCACCGTCCGACTATGGCTACACCTTC. Its translation is CASSPPSDYGYTF. The whole variable domain, filled in from reference TRBV18 and TRBJ1-2, reads NAGVMQNPRHLVRRRGQEARLRCSPMKGHSHVYWYRQLPEEGLKFMVYLQKENIIDESGMPKERFSAEFPKEGPSILRIQQVVRGDSAAYFCASSPPSDYGYTFGSGTRLTVV.